The TCR beta chain described here comes from a study of blood T cells in healthy people across ages. It was with a sample-barcoded 5' primer and a J-beta primer mix that a second PCR of roughly 7 to 12 cycles was run. TCRdb processed the 5' RACE reads anew with MiXCR; each CDR3 protein has one entry. The data show just under 750,000 distinct CDR3 sequences, 22% seen once. Caucasian individuals from Russia who were healthy and aged roughly 6 to 100 acted as donors. Germline V lookup: CDR1 SQVTM, CDR2 ANQGSEA. The CDR3 sequence is 11 residues long. Trimming removed 6 bases at V and 5 bases at J, with 10 bases between. The sample holds many counts of this clonotype.

The chain employs TRBV29-1 and TRBJ2-5, with D possibly being TRBD1 (7 bases). The sequence was collected from a man aged 70 or older in good health. The sequencing sample was made of blood. Written as DNA, the CDR3 is TGCAGCGTGGCAGGGGGGGAGACCCAGTACTTC. It codes for CSVAGGETQYF.